The T cell receptor beta chain under discussion was sequenced for a study of blood T cell repertoires in COVID-19. As for the study in general: Some COVID-19 samples were acute and others convalescent; all came from the United States, Italy and Spain.

Per the original methods: Amplification of reference gene primers was used by the study to estimate nucleated cell counts. Using immunoSEQ multiplex PCR, the repertoire was profiled, and TCRdb retains in-frame clones only, with some absent. V and J calls and clone size are as listed in that table; D and trimming were resolved from the DNA. Of a few hundred thousand clones listed, roughly 88% were seen once; the top ten hold approximately 2%. This clone was seen only a few times. Allocation to cohorts depended on clinical history reported by the participants. The CDR3 loop spans 12 amino acids. In germline, CDR1 is MDHEN, CDR2 SYDVKM. V shed 5 bases and J shed 3 bases, with 8 bases lying between them.

Sequenced: PBMCs or T cells enriched from blood (not recorded which). The genes are TRBV28 and TRBJ2-7; a possible D gene is TRBD1 (6 bases). The receptor was isolated from a woman in her forties or fifties who had recovered from COVID-19. As DNA, the CDR3 is TGTGCCAGCAGTCTGACAGGCTACGAGCAGTACTTC. It specifies CASSLTGYEQYF.